A single sample is the source of the 5 T cell receptor beta chains below, sequenced in a study of Ad26.COV2.S vaccination and SARS-CoV-2 variants. Only in-frame clones appear in the TCRdb table, and some are missing; sequencing was by immunoSEQ multiplex PCR. The table lists hundreds of thousands of clones, 86% of them singletons. The treatment denotes: over 15 received Ad26.COV2.S at low or high dose, single or two shots; 5 received placebo; per-sample allocation not given. Collection of the samples took place on day 63 after the first injection of vaccine or placebo. The material was peripheral blood, obtained in a trial of Ad26.COV2.S vaccine versus placebo. Receptors originate from a person between 18 and 65 years old who received the Ad26.COV2.S COVID-19 vaccine or a placebo.

The CDR3 here is CASRVAGGNEQFF. The CDR3 DNA follows: TGTGCCAGCAGAGTAGCGGGAGGAAATGAGCAGTTCTTC. The genes are TRBV12-3 or TRBV12-4 and TRBJ2-1; 10 positions agree with TRBD2. V shed 6 bases and J 7 bases; nucleotides not matched to a gene: 3. The CDR3 spans 13 residues.

This sequence joins TRBV27 and TRBJ2-1, with D possibly being TRBD2 (6 bases). The germline V gene encodes CDR1 MNHEY and CDR2 SMNVEV (reference sequence). The CDR3 loop spans 15 amino acids. Trimming removed 3 bases at V and 3 bases at J, with 12 bases between. The CDR3 loop reads CASSFTSGLYNEQFF. CDR3 DNA: TGTGCCAGCAGTTTTACGAGCGGGCTCTACAATGAGCAGTTCTTC.

The genes are TRBV24-1 and TRBJ2-1, with 9 positions matching TRBD2. The J segment lost 6 bases and the V segment lost 8 bases, leaving 16 bases of the junction unmatched. The CDR3 spans 17 residues. Per the germline V gene, CDR1 is KGHDR and CDR2 is SFDVKD. CDR3 protein: CATTLGTSSLIPNEQFF. The CDR3 nucleotides are TGTGCCACCACCCTCGGGACTAGCTCACTCATCCCCAATGAGCAGTTCTTC.

V gene TRBV7-2 combines with J gene TRBJ2-1, with 10 bases aligning to TRBD2. Germline trimming cut 5 bases from V and 2 bases from J; bases unmatched to any gene: 3. Germline loops: CDR1 SGHTA, CDR2 FQGNSA. The CDR3 contains 15 residues. CDR3 residues: CASSQTSGAYNEQFF. DNA of the CDR3: TGTGCCAGCAGCCAAACTAGCGGGGCCTACAATGAGCAGTTCTTC.

CDR3 DNA sequence: TGTGCCAGTAGTGAGACAGGGGGCATTACTGAAGCTTTCTTT. It is translated as CASSETGGITEAFF. J is TRBJ1-1 and V is TRBV19, with 10 bases lining up with TRBD1. J gave up 5 bases and V 5 bases, and 5 bases lay outside the gene matches. The CDR3 has 14 amino acids. Germline CDR1 is LNHDA and CDR2 is SQIVND (reference sequence).